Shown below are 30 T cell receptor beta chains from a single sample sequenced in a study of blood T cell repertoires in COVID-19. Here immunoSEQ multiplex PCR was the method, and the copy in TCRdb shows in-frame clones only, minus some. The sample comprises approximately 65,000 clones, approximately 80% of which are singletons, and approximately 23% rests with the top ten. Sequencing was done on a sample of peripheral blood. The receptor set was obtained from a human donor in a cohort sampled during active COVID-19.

The CDR3 is CASSSTPSAETQYF. CDR3 nucleotide sequence: TGCGCCAGCAGCTCAACCCCTAGCGCCGAGACCCAGTACTTC. The chain links TRBV5-1 to TRBJ2-5; the D gene is possibly TRBD2 (6 bases). CDR3 length: 14 amino acids. V gave up 3 bases and J gave up 5 bases, with 14 bases separating them. Germline V gives CDR1 SGHRS, CDR2 YFSETQ. Using reference TRBV5-1 and TRBJ2-5 for the parts outside the CDR3, the full variable domain is KAGVTQTPRYLIKTRGQQVTLSCSPISGHRSVSWYQQTPGQGLQFLFEYFSETQRNKGNFPGRFSGRQFSNSRSEMNVSTLELGDSALYLCASSSTPSAETQYFGPGTRLLVL.

Here the CDR3 DNA reads TGTGCCAGCAGTGAAGCTCACGCCGAACAGGGCTATGGCTACACCTTC. Residues: CASSEAHAEQGYGYTF. This chain connects TRBV6-1 to TRBJ1-2, with D possibly matching TRBD1 (6 bases). Looked up from germline, CDR1 is MNHNS and CDR2 is SASEGT. The CDR3 is made up of 16 amino acids. Between the trimmed V and J ends, which lost 0 bases and 4 bases, there was a span of 15 bases.

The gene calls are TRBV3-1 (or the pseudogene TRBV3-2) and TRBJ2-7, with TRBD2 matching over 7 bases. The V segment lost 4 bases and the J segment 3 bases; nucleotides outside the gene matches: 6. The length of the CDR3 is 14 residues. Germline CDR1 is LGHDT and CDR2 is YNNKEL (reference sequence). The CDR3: CASSPSGTNYEQYF. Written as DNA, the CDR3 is TGTGCCAGCAGCCCTTCCGGGACTAACTACGAGCAGTACTTC.

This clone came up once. This CDR3 is CASTWGRLSGANVLTF. CDR3 nucleotide sequence: TGTGCCAGCACATGGGGCCGCCTCTCTGGGGCCAACGTCCTGACTTTC. The chain recombines TRBV2 with TRBJ2-6, with a tentative D call TRBD1 (5 bases). The CDR3 is made up of 16 amino acids. Trimming shortened V by 7 bases and J by 0 bases, and 13 bases separated the two germline ends. The V gene's germline CDR1 is SNHLY and CDR2 FYNNEI.

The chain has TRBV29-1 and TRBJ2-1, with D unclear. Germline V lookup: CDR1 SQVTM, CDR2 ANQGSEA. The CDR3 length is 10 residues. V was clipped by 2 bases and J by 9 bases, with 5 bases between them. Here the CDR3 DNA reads TGCAGCGTTGAAACCGGTGAGCAGTTCTTC. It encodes CSVETGEQFF.

The CDR3 sequence is CASRKQGANIQYF. CDR3 nucleotides: TGTGCCAGCAGGAAACAGGGGGCGAACATTCAGTACTTC. The chain links TRBV28 to TRBJ2-4, with 9 bases matching TRBD1. V shed 6 bases, J shed 7 bases, and the junction held 4 bases outside the gene matches. The CDR3 runs 13 residues. The germline gives CDR1 MDHEN, CDR2 SYDVKM.

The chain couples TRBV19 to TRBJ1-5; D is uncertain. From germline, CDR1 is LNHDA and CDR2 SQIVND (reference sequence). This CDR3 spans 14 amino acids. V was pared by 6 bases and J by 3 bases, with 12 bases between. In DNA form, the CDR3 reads TGTGCCAGTAGAAAGTCGCAGGACAATCAGCCCCAGCATTTT. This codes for CASRKSQDNQPQHF.

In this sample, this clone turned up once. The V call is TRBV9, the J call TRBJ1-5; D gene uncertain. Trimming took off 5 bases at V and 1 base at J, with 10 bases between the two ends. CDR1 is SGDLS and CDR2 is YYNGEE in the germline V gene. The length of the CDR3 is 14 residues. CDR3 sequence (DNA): TGTGCCAGCAGTGCCGACTTAAGCAATCAGCCCCAGCATTTT. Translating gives CASSADLSNQPQHF.

Here the CDR3 reads CASSKEGDSLSTDTQYF. The CDR3 DNA reads as TGTGCCAGCAGCAAAGAGGGGGACAGCCTAAGCACAGATACGCAGTATTTT. The chain has TRBV21-1 and TRBJ2-3; whether TRBD1, the table's D call, matches the DNA was not checked. TRBV21-1 is flagged as a pseudogene. The CDR3 has 17 residues.

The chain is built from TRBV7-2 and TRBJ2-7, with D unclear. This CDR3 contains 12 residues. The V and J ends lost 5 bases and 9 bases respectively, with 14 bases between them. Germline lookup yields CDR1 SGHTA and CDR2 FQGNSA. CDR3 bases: TGTGCCAGCAGCGGTAGCTCCGGCGGGCAGTACTTC. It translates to CASSGSSGGQYF.

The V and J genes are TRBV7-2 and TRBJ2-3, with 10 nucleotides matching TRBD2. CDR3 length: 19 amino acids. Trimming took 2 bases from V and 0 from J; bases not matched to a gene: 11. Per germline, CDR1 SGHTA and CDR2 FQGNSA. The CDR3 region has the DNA TGTGCCAGCAGCTTAATCCTTAGCGGGGGGTTTACTAGCACAGATACGCAGTATTTT. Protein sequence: CASSLILSGGFTSTDTQYF.

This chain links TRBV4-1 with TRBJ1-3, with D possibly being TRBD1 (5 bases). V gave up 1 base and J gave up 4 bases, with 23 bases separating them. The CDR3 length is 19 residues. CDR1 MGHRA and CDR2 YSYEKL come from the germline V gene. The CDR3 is CASSQVMPGFTGVGNTIYF. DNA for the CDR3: TGCGCCAGCAGCCAAGTAATGCCGGGCTTTACAGGAGTCGGAAACACCATATATTTT.

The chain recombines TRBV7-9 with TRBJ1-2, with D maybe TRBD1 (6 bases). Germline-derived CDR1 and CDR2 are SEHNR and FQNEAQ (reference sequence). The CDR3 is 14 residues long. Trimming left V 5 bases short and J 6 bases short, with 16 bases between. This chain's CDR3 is CASSPGQWYDGYTF. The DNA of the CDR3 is TGTGCCAGCAGCCCCGGACAGTGGTACGATGGCTACACCTTC.

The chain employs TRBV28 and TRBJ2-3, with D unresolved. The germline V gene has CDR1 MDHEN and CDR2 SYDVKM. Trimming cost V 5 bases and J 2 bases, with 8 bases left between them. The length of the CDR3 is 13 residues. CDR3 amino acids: CASSLYSTDTQYF. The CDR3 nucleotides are TGTGCCAGCAGTCTGTACTCCACAGATACGCAGTATTTT.

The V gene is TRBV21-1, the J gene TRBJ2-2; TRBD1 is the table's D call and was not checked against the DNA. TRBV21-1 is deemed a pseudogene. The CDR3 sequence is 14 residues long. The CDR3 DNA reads TGTGCCAGCCCCCTGGGCTCGAACACCGGGGAGCTGTTTTTT. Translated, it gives CASPLGSNTGELFF.

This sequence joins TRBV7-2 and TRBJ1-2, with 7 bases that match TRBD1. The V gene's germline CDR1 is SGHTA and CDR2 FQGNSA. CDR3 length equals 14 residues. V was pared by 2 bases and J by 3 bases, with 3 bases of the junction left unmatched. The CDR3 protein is CASSLLTGDYGYTF. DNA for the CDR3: TGTGCCAGCAGCTTACTTACAGGGGACTATGGCTACACCTTC.

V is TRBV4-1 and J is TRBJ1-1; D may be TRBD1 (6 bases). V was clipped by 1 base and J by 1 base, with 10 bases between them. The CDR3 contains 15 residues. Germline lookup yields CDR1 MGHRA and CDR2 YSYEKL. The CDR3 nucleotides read TGCGCCAGCAGCCAAGCCCAGACAGGGAACACTGAAGCTTTCTTT. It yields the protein CASSQAQTGNTEAFF.

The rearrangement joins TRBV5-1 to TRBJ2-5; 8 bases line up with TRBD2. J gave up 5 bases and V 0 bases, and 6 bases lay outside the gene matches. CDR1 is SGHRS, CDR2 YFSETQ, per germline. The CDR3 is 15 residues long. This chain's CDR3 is CASSLEPAGAETQYF. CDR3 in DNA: TGCGCCAGCAGCTTGGAGCCAGCGGGGGCCGAGACCCAGTACTTC. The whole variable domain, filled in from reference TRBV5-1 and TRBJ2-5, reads KAGVTQTPRYLIKTRGQQVTLSCSPISGHRSVSWYQQTPGQGLQFLFEYFSETQRNKGNFPGRFSGRQFSNSRSEMNVSTLELGDSALYLCASSLEPAGAETQYFGPGTRLLVL.

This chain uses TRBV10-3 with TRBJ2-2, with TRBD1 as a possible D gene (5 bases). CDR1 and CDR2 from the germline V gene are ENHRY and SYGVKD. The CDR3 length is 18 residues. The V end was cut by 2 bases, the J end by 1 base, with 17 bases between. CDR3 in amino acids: CAISEPQGLRGNTGELFF. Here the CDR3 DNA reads TGTGCCATCAGTGAGCCCCAGGGTCTAAGGGGGAACACCGGGGAGCTGTTTTTT.

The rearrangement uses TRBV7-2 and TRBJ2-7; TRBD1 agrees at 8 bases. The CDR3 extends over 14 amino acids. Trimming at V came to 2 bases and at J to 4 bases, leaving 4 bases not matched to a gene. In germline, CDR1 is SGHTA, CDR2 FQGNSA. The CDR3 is CASSLSRGHYEQYF. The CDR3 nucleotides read TGTGCCAGCAGCTTATCCAGGGGGCATTACGAGCAGTACTTC.

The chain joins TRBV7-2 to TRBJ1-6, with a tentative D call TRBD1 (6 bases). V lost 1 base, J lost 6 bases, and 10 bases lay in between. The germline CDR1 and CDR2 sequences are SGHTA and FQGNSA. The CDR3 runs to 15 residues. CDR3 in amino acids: CASSLGGQSNSPLHF. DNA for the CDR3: TGTGCCAGCAGCTTAGGAGGACAGAGTAATTCACCCCTCCACTTT.

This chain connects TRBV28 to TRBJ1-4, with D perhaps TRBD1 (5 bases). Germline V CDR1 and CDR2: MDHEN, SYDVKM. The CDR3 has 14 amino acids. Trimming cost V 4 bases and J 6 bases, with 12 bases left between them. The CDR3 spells CASSSSRDYEKLFF. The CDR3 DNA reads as TGTGCCAGCAGTTCCAGCAGGGATTATGAAAAACTGTTTTTT.

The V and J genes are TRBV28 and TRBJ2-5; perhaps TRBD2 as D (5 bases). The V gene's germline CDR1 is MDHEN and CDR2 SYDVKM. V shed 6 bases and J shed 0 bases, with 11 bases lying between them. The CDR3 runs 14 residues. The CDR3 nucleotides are TGTGCCAGCAGCTTTGGACTTTACCAAGAGACCCAGTACTTC. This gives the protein CASSFGLYQETQYF.

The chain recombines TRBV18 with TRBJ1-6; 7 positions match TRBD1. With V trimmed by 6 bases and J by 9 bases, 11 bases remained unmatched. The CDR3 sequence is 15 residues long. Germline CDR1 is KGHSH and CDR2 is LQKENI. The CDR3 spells CASSDREGASSPLHF. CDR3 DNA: TGTGCCAGCTCCGACCGGGAGGGGGCAAGTTCACCCCTCCACTTT.

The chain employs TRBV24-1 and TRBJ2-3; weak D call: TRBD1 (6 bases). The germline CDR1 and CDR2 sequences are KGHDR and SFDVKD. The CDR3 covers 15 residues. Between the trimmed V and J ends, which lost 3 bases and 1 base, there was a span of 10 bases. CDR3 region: CATSDPGAGTDTQYF. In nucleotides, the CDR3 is TGTGCCACCAGTGATCCAGGGGCTGGCACAGATACGCAGTATTTT.

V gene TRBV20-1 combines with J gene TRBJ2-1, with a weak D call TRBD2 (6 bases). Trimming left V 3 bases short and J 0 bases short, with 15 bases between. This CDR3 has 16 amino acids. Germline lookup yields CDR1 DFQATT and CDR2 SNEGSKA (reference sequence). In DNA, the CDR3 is TGCAGTGCTAGTTCTTTCGCGGGAAACTCCTACAATGAGCAGTTCTTC. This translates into CSASSFAGNSYNEQFF.

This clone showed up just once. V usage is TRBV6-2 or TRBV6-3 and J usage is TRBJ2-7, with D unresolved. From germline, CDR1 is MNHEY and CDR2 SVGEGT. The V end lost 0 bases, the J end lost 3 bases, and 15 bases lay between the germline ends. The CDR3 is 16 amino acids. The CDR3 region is CASSYSGPRMGYEQYF. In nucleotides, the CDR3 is TGTGCCAGCAGTTACTCGGGCCCCCGAATGGGCTACGAGCAGTACTTC.

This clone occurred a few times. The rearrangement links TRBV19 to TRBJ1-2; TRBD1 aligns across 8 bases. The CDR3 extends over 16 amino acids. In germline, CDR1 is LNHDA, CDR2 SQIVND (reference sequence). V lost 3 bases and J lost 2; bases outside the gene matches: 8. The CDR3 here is CASSILGQGINYGYTF. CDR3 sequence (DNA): TGTGCCAGTAGTATCCTAGGACAGGGCATCAACTATGGCTACACCTTC. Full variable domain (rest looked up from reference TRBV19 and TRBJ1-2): DGGITQSPKYLFRKEGQNVTLSCEQNLNHDAMYWYRQDPGQGLRLIYYSQIVNDFQKGDIAEGYSVSREKKESFPLTVTSAQKNPTAFYLCASSILGQGINYGYTFGSGTRLTVV.

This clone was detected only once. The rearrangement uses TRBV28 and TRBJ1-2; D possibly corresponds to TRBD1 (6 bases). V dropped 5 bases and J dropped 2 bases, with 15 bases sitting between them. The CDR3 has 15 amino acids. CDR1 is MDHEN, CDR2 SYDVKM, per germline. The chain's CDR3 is CASSPGGGLNYGYTF. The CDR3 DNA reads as TGTGCCAGCAGTCCTGGGGGGGGCCTGAACTATGGCTACACCTTC.

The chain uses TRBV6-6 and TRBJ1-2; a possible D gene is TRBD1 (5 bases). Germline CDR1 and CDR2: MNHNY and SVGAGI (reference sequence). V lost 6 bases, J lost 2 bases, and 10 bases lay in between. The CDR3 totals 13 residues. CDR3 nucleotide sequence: TGTGCCAGCAGAGACGCAGGGAACTATGGCTACACCTTC. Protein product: CASRDAGNYGYTF.